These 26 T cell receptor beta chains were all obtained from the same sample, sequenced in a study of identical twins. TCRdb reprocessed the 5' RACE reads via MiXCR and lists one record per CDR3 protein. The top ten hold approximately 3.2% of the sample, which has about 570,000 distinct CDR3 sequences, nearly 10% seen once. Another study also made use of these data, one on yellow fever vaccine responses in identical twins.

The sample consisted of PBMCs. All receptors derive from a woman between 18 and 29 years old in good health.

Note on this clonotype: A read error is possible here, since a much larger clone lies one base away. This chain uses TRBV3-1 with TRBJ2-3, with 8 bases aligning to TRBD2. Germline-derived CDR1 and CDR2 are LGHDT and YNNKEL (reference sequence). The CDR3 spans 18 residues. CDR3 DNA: TGTGCCAGCACCCAAGATTGGGGCGGGGGGACGTACACAGATACGCAGTATTTT. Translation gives CASTQDWGGGTYTDTQYF.

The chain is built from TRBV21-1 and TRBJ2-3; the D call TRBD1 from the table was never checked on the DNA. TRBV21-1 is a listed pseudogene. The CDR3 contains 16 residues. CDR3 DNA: TGTGCCAGCAGCCCGTCCCCCGGGGGCTTCACAGATACGCAGTATTTT. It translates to CASSPSPGGFTDTQYF.

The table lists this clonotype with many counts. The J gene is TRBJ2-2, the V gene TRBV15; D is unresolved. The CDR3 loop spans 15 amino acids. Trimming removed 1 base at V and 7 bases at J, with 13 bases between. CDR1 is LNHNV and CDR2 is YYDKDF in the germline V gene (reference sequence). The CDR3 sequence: CATSRGRVLDGELFF. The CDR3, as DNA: TGTGCCACCAGCAGAGGAAGGGTATTGGACGGGGAGCTGTTTTTT.

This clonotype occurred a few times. Written as DNA, the CDR3 is TGTGCCAGCACCTCGTCGTCCAGTGAGCAGTTCTTC. Amino acid sequence: CASTSSSSEQFF. V gene TRBV28 combines with J gene TRBJ2-1; D not resolved. Germline V lookup: CDR1 MDHEN, CDR2 SYDVKM. V shed 7 bases and J shed 9 bases, with 13 bases lying between them. This CDR3 spans 12 amino acids.

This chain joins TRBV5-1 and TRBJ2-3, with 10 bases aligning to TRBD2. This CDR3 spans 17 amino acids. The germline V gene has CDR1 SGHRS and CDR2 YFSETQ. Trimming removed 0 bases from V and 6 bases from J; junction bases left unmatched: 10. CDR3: CASSLGNLAGVWDTQYF. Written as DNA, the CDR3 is TGCGCCAGCAGCTTGGGAAACCTAGCGGGAGTTTGGGATACGCAGTATTTT.

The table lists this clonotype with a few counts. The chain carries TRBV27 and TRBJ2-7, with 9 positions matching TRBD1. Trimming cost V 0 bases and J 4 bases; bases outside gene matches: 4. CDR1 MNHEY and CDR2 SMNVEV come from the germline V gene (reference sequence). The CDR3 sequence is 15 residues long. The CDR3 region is CASSLSGDRAYEQYF. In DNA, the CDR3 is TGTGCCAGCAGTTTATCTGGGGACAGGGCATACGAGCAGTACTTC.

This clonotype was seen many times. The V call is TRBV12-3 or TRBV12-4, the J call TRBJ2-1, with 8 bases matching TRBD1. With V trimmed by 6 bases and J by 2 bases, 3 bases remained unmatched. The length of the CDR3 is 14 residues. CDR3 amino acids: CASRGTGTYNEQFF. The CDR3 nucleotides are TGTGCCAGCAGGGGGACAGGTACCTACAATGAGCAGTTCTTC.

CDR3 nucleotides: TGCGCCAGCAGCCAAGAAGGGGGCGGGGGCAATCAGCCCCAGCATTTT. Translation gives CASSQEGGGGNQPQHF. This chain uses TRBV4-1 with TRBJ1-5, with 7 nucleotides matching TRBD1. CDR3 length: 16 amino acids. Trimming took 0 bases from V and 2 from J; bases not matched to a gene: 4. Germline V gene data show CDR1 as MGHRA and CDR2 as YSYEKL.

The CDR3 DNA is TGCAGCGTGCCCTGGACTAGCGGGGGATCCTACGAGCAGTACTTC. Amino acids: CSVPWTSGGSYEQYF. The chain combines TRBV29-1 with TRBJ2-7, with 13 positions matching TRBD2. Germline lookup yields CDR1 SQVTM and CDR2 ANQGSEA. Trimming at V came to 6 bases and at J to 1 base, leaving 6 bases not matched to a gene. This CDR3 has 15 residues.

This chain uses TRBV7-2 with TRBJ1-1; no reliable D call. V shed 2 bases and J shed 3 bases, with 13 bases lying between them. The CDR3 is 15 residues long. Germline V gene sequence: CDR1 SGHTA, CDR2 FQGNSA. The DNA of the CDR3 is TGTGCCAGCAGCTTAATTGGCCTCGGGGACACTGAAGCTTTCTTT. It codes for CASSLIGLGDTEAFF.

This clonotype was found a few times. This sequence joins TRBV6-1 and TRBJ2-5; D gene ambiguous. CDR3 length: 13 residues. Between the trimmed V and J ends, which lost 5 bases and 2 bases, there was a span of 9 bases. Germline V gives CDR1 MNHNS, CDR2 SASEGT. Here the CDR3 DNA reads TGTGCCAGCAGTCGCGTGTTACAAGAGACCCAGTACTTC. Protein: CASSRVLQETQYF.

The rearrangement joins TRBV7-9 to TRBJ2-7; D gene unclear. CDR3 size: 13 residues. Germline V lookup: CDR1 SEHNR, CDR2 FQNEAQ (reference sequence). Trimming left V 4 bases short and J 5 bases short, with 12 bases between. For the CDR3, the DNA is TGTGCCAGCAGCTCTCCGAATAGGCACGAGCAGTACTTC. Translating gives CASSSPNRHEQYF.

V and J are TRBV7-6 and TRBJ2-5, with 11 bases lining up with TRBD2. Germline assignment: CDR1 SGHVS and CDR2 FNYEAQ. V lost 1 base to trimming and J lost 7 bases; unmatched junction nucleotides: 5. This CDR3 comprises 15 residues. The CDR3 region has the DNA TGTGCCAGCAGCTTAGTAGCGGGAGGGCCCAGGACCCAGTACTTC. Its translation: CASSLVAGGPRTQYF.

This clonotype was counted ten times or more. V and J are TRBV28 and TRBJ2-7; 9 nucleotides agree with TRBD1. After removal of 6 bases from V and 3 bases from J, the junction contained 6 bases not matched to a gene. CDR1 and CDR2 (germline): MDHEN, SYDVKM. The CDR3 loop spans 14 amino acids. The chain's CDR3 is CASRAGTGFYEQYF. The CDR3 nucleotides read TGTGCCAGCAGGGCCGGGACAGGGTTCTACGAGCAGTACTTC.

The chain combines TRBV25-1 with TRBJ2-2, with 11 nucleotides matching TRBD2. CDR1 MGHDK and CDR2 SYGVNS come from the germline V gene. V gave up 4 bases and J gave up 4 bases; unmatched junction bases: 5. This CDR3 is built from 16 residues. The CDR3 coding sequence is TGTGCCAGCAGTGGTGGGCTAGCGGGAGGCACCGGGGAGCTGTTTTTT. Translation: CASSGGLAGGTGELFF.

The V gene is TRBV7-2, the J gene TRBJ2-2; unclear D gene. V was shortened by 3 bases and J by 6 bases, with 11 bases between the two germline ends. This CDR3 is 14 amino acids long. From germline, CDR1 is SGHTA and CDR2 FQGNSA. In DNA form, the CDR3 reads TGTGCCAGCAGCTTTCTCCATCCCGCCGGGGAGCTGTTTTTT. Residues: CASSFLHPAGELFF. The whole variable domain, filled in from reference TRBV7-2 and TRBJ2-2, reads GAGVSQSPSNKVTEKGKDVELRCDPISGHTALYWYRQSLGQGLEFLIYFQGNSAPDKSGLPSDRFSAERTGGSVSTLTIQRTQQEDSAVYLCASSFLHPAGELFFGEGSRLTVL.

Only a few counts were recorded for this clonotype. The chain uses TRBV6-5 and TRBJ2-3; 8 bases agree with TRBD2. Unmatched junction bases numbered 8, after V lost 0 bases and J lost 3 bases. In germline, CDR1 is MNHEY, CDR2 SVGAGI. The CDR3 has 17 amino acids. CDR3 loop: CASSYSSAGGGTDTQYF. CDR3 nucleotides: TGTGCCAGCAGTTACTCATCTGCGGGGGGCGGGACAGATACGCAGTATTTT.

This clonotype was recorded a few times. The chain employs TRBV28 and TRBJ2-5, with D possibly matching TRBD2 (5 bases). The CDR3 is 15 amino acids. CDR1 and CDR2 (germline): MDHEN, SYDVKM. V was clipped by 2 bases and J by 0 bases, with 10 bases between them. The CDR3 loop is CASSLRESHQETQYF. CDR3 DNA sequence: TGTGCCAGCAGTTTACGGGAATCTCACCAAGAGACCCAGTACTTC. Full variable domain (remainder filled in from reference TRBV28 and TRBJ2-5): DVKVTQSSRYLVKRTGEKVFLECVQDMDHENMFWYRQDPGLGLRLIYFSYDVKMKEKGDIPEGYSVSREKKERFSLILESASTNQTSMYLCASSLRESHQETQYFGPGTRLLVL.

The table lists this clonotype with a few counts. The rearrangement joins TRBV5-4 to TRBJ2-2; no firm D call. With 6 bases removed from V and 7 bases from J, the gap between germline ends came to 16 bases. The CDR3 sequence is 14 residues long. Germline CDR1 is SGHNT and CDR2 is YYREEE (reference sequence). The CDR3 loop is CASTSVGEVGELFF. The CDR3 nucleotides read TGTGCCAGCACTAGTGTTGGGGAAGTCGGGGAGCTGTTTTTT.

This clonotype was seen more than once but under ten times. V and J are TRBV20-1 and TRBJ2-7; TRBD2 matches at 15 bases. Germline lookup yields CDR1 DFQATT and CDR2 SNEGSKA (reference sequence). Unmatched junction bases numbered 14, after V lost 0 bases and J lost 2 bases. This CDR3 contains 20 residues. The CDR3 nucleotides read TGCAGTGCTAGAGATCTAAGTGGGACTAGCGGGAGGTCTTCCCCCTACGAGCAGTACTTC. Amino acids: CSARDLSGTSGRSSPYEQYF.

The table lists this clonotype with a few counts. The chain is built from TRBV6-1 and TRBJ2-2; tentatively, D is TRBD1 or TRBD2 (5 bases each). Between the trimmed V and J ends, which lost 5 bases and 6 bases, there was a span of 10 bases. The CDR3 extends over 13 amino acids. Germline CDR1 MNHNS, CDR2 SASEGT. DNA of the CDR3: TGTGCCAGCAGTCGGGGACCCTCCGGGGAGCTGTTTTTT. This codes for CASSRGPSGELFF.

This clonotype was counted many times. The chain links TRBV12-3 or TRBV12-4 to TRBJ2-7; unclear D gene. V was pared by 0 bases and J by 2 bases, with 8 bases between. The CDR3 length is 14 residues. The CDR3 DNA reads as TGTGCCAGCAGTTTAGCAGGGCTCACCTACGAGCAGTACTTC. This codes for CASSLAGLTYEQYF.

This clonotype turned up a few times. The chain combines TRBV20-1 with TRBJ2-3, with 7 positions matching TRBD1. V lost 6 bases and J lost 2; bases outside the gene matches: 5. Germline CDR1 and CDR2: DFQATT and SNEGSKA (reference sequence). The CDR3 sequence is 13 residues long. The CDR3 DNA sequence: TGCAGTGCGCCGGGACAGAACACAGATACGCAGTATTTT. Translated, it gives CSAPGQNTDTQYF.

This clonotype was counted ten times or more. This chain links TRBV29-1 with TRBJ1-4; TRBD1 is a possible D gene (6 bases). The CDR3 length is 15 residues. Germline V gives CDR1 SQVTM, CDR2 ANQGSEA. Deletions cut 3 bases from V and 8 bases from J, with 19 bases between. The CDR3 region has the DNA TGCAGCGTTGAGGAGGGGGAGGGACGGCGCGAAAAACTGTTTTTT. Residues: CSVEEGEGRREKLFF.

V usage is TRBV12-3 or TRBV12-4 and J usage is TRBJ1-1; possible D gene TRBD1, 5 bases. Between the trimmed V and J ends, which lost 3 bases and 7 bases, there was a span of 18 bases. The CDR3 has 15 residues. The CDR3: CASSFLRGYEGEAFF. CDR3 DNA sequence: TGTGCCAGCAGTTTTCTGCGGGGCTATGAGGGTGAAGCTTTCTTT.

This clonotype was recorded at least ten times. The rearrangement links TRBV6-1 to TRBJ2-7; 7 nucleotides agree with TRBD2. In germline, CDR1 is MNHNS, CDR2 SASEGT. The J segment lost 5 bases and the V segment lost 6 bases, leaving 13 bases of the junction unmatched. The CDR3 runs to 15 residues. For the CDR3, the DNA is TGTGCCAGCAGCCCCCCAGGTGGGGGGGAGGACGAGCAGTACTTC. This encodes CASSPPGGGEDEQYF.